This T cell receptor beta chain was observed in a study of blood T cells in healthy people across ages. Germline V CDR1 and CDR2: MGHRA, YSYEKL. V shed 1 base and J shed 4 bases, with 8 bases lying between them. The CDR3 runs to 13 residues. Alongside a J-beta primer mix, a sample-barcoded 5' primer served in a second PCR lasting 7 to 11 cycles. From each sample, at least 2.5 million paired-end reads containing CDR3 were obtained. MiXCR was run by TCRdb on the 5' RACE reads, yielding one entry per CDR3 protein. Found here are about 830,000 distinct CDR3 sequences, approximately 59% of them singletons; the top ten hold roughly 26%. Study conclusions and caveats: Among T cells, TCR beta diversity per million cells dropped roughly linearly as age rose. Researchers judged that diversity estimates from one million T cells fell short of true values. PBMC samples, being unsorted, prevented any conclusive comparison of naive and antigen-experienced cells.

About this clonotype itself: Its antigen is unknown.

Sequenced input: blood. The TCR comes from a young man in good health. The gene calls are TRBV4-1 and TRBJ2-7, with a possible D match to TRBD1 (6 bases). The CDR3 region has the DNA TGCGCCAGCAGCCAAGGACAGGAGTACGAGCAGTACTTC. The encoded protein is CASSQGQEYEQYF.